What follows is one T cell receptor (beta chain) and its context. There is no known antigen for this receptor. No much larger clone is present one base from it, and per-base qualities are unavailable. The sample is drawn from a study of T cell changes during pregnancy in multiple sclerosis (dated by TCRdb to between 2018 and 2021). With regard to the full study: In women with multiple sclerosis, the researchers looked at how the T cell repertoire shifted as pregnancy progressed.

Library preparation was by the immunoSEQ multiplex PCR assay. Here the immuneACCESS table is served through TCRdb, limited to in-frame sequences with V and J called. Missing clones are a known gap in these copies; in checked studies unresolved V genes cover under half, and the rest lacks a known reason. The sample data list around 88,000 clones, and roughly nine tenths of these were observed just once. The ten largest clones take up over 2% of the sample. Taken from cysteine to phenylalanine, the CDR3 has 17 residues. CDR3 DNA is the only sequence kept; it has 51 bases, read in frame from the first base. V is trimmed back by 5 bases and J by 3 bases, and the junction contains 10 bases that no gene match accounts for. The germline V gene specifies SGHVS as CDR1 and FNYEAQ as CDR2.

The sequencing used peripheral blood, collected in the first trimester of pregnancy. The sequence links TRBV7-6 to TRBJ2-3; TRBD2 aligns with 11 central bases. This receptor was identified in a female donor with multiple sclerosis, enrolled in a pregnancy study. The CDR3 protein sequence reads: CASSLSGGAGVTDTQYF. The DNA sequence reads TGTGCCAGCAGCCTTAGCGGGGGGGCCGGGGTTACAGATACGCAGTATTTT. Full variable domain (CDR3 extended with the reference TRBV7-6 and TRBJ2-3 proteins): GAGVSQSPRYKVTKRGQDVALRCDPISGHVSLYWYRQALGQGPEFLTYFNYEAQQDKSGLPNDRFSAERPEGSISTLTIQRTEQRDSAMYRCASSLSGGAGVTDTQYFGPGTRLTVL.